Each of the 8 T cell receptor beta chains below was sequenced from the same sample in a study of blood T cells in healthy people across ages. It was with a sample-barcoded 5' primer and a J-beta primer mix that a second PCR of roughly 7 to 12 cycles was run. MiXCR, applied by TCRdb to the 5' RACE reads, yields one record per CDR3 protein. The table lists some 640,000 distinct CDR3 sequences, roughly 50% of them singletons, with roughly 34% in the top ten. The specimen sequenced was blood. These receptor sequences come from a woman aged 60-70 years in good health.

The chain uses TRBV5-5 and TRBJ2-3; 7 nucleotides line up with TRBD2. V gave up 2 bases and J gave up 2 bases; unmatched junction bases: 8. CDR1 is SGHKS and CDR2 is YYEKEE in the germline V gene (reference sequence). This CDR3 region has 16 residues. CDR3 in DNA: TGTGCCAGCAGCTTAGGTCCAGCGGGACCCACAGATACGCAGTATTTT. Its protein product is CASSLGPAGPTDTQYF. The whole variable domain, filled in from reference TRBV5-5 and TRBJ2-3, reads DAGVTQSPTHLIKTRGQQVTLRCSPISGHKSVSWYQQVLGQGPQFIFQYYEKEERGRGNFPDRFSARQFPNYSSELNVNALLLGDSALYLCASSLGPAGPTDTQYFGPGTRLTVL.

The chain uses TRBV9 and TRBJ1-2; D not certain. Germline V gene data show CDR1 as SGDLS and CDR2 as YYNGEE. Trimming pared 0 bases from V and 8 bases from J, leaving 23 bases between. The length of the CDR3 is 17 residues. In nucleotides, the CDR3 is TGTGCCAGCAGCGTAGGAGAGGTTAATCTTGTGGAGGCCGGCTACACCTTC. Translating it yields CASSVGEVNLVEAGYTF.

This clonotype was seen only a few times. The CDR3 here is CSVDGEMAEAFF. The CDR3 DNA sequence: TGCAGCGTTGACGGAGAGATGGCTGAAGCTTTCTTT. This chain uses TRBV29-1 with TRBJ1-1; no clear D gene. Germline-derived CDR1 and CDR2 are SQVTM and ANQGSEA. The V and J ends lost 3 bases and 6 bases respectively, with 11 bases between them. The CDR3 contains 12 residues.

V is TRBV2 and J is TRBJ2-1, with D hard to call. The CDR3 runs 14 residues. Germline lookup yields CDR1 SNHLY and CDR2 FYNNEI. Trimming took 11 bases from V and 4 from J, leaving 18 bases between them. The CDR3 nucleotides read TGTGCCCGGAAGGCGGCAGACGATTACAATGAGCAGTTCTTC. This gives the protein CARKAADDYNEQFF.

This chain connects TRBV5-1 to TRBJ1-1; no clear D gene. The CDR3 sequence is 16 residues long. The V end lost 3 bases, the J end lost 3 bases, and 18 bases lay between the germline ends. The V gene's germline CDR1 is SGHRS and CDR2 YFSETQ. DNA for the CDR3: TGCGCCAGCAGCTACGGGCTCTCTCTATCGGACACTGAAGCTTTCTTT. As protein: CASSYGLSLSDTEAFF.

This clonotype was seen only a few times. The chain links TRBV12-3 or TRBV12-4 to TRBJ2-5, with TRBD2 as a possible D gene (5 bases). V lost 3 bases and J lost 5, with 16 bases in between. The CDR3 is made up of 15 amino acids. CDR3 in amino acids: CASSLSGLGEETQYF. The CDR3 DNA is TGTGCCAGCAGTTTGAGCGGCCTCGGGGAGGAGACCCAGTACTTC.

This clonotype was counted between two and nine times. The V and J genes are TRBV7-9 and TRBJ2-7, with unresolved D. The germline V and J ends were trimmed by 4 bases and 3 bases, with 10 bases remaining between them. The germline V gene has CDR1 SEHNR and CDR2 FQNEAQ (reference sequence). This CDR3 contains 13 residues. The CDR3 loop is CASSYDVYYEQYF. The CDR3 coding sequence is TGTGCCAGCAGCTACGACGTTTACTACGAGCAGTACTTC.

This clonotype was detected only once. This sequence joins TRBV20-1 and TRBJ2-1; D might be TRBD2 (6 bases). Deletions cut 6 bases from V and 2 bases from J, with 23 bases between. This CDR3 is built from 17 residues. Germline lookup yields CDR1 DFQATT and CDR2 SNEGSKA (reference sequence). Here the CDR3 DNA reads TGCAGTGCCCCGAAACGGGACTCCCTGTGGACCTACAATGAGCAGTTCTTC. It translates to CSAPKRDSLWTYNEQFF.